Each of the 11 T cell receptor beta chains below was sequenced from the same sample in a study of cytomegalovirus exposure and HLA in healthy donors. PCR was performed using 60 Vbeta and 13 Jbeta primers. This table comes from immunoSEQ multiplex PCR, and its TCRdb copy is limited to in-frame clones, with some not included. The sample shows around 150,000 clones, less than 90% of them seen only once. Sequenced sample: PBMCs. The source of these receptors is a woman aged 18-29 years in good health and CMV-seronegative.

V and J are TRBV27 and TRBJ2-5; TRBD1 agrees at 10 bases. The J call may be incorrect, as the DNA end agrees better with TRBJ2-7. The germline V gene has CDR1 MNHEY and CDR2 SMNVEV (reference sequence). The CDR3 has 15 residues. The CDR3 DNA reads as TGTGCCAGCAGTTTAGGGGACAGGGGTCTATACGAGCAGTACTTC. It specifies CASSLGDRGLYEQYF.

The chain joins TRBV7-9 to TRBJ2-7; no definite D call. CDR3 length equals 14 residues. Trimming left V 4 bases short and J 3 bases short, with 13 bases between. Per germline, CDR1 SEHNR and CDR2 FQNEAQ (reference sequence). For the CDR3, the DNA is TGTGCCAGCAGCTCGCAACCCCTAGGCTACGAGCAGTACTTC. It encodes CASSSQPLGYEQYF. Drawing the rest from reference TRBV7-9 and TRBJ2-7, the complete variable domain is DTGVSQNPRHKITKRGQNVTFRCDPISEHNRLYWYRQTLGQGPEFLTYFQNEAQLEKSRLLSDRFSAERPKGSFSTLEIQRTEQGDSAMYLCASSSQPLGYEQYFGPGTRLTVT.

J is TRBJ1-1 and V is TRBV19; no reliable D call. The CDR3 covers 16 residues. Germline lookup yields CDR1 LNHDA and CDR2 SQIVND (reference sequence). Trimming removed 3 bases at V and 3 bases at J, with 17 bases between. This CDR3 reads CASSIRSLGQDTEAFF. Here the CDR3 DNA reads TGTGCCAGTAGTATTAGGTCTTTGGGTCAGGACACTGAAGCTTTCTTT.

The rearrangement uses TRBV11-2 and TRBJ2-7, with 12 bases identical to TRBD1. Germline lookup yields CDR1 SGHAT and CDR2 FQNNGV. V lost 5 bases and J lost 6; bases outside the gene matches: 14. This CDR3 is 17 amino acids long. As DNA, the CDR3 is TGTGCCAGCAGCCCCCGTCCCACGGGACAGGGGGCGGGCGAGCAGTACTTC. Amino acid sequence: CASSPRPTGQGAGEQYF.

The chain links TRBV9 to TRBJ2-5; 14 positions match TRBD2. The CDR3 covers 16 residues. V lost 1 base and J lost 5; bases outside the gene matches: 4. From germline, CDR1 is SGDLS and CDR2 YYNGEE. CDR3 DNA: TGTGCCAGCAGCGTATCGCGGACTAGCGGGAGGGAGACCCAGTACTTC. This gives the protein CASSVSRTSGRETQYF.

Comment on this clone: Different DNA sequences within this sample yield the same CDR3. The chain combines TRBV9 with TRBJ1-1; tentative D call: TRBD1 (6 bases). The V end lost 3 bases, the J end lost 3 bases, and 9 bases lay between the germline ends. The germline V gene encodes CDR1 SGDLS and CDR2 YYNGEE. CDR3 length equals 13 residues. Here the CDR3 reads CASSEGGDTEAFF. DNA for the CDR3: TGTGCCAGCAGCGAGGGGGGGGACACTGAAGCTTTCTTT.

The rearrangement joins TRBV4-1 to TRBJ2-5; possible D gene TRBD1, 5 bases. The CDR3 contains 15 residues. V was pared by 0 bases and J by 2 bases, with 10 bases between. Germline-derived CDR1 and CDR2 are MGHRA and YSYEKL. Here the CDR3 DNA reads TGCGCCAGCAGCCAAGAGACAGAGTTTCAAGAGACCCAGTACTTC. Translating gives CASSQETEFQETQYF.

This rearrangement joins TRBV5-1 to TRBJ1-1; TRBD1 agrees at 9 bases. J was trimmed by 6 bases and V by 2 bases; bases with no gene match: 8. The length of the CDR3 is 15 residues. Germline lookup yields CDR1 SGHRS and CDR2 YFSETQ. CDR3 in DNA: TGCGCCAGCAGCTTACCGGACAGGGGAAATTCTGAAGCTTTCTTT. Its translation: CASSLPDRGNSEAFF.

The V gene is TRBV28, the J gene TRBJ2-7, with TRBD2 matching 12 bases. Germline CDR1 and CDR2: MDHEN and SYDVKM. V was pared by 7 bases and J by 7 bases, with 8 bases of the junction left unmatched. The CDR3 spans 14 residues. CDR3 DNA: TGTGCCAGCACGAGACTAGCGGGAGTAGGTGAGCAGTACTTC. The encoded protein is CASTRLAGVGEQYF.

The rearrangement links TRBV2 to TRBJ2-5; D uncertain. Near its end, the DNA agrees better with TRBJ2-7, so the J call may be wrong. The germline gives CDR1 SNHLY, CDR2 FYNNEI. The CDR3 consists of 12 residues. DNA for the CDR3: TGTGCCAGCAGTGTATCTTCGTACGAGCAGTACTTC. Protein product: CASSVSSYEQYF.

This chain uses TRBV13 with TRBJ2-7; D not certain. With 0 bases removed from V and 6 bases from J, the gap between germline ends came to 6 bases. Germline V gives CDR1 PRHDT, CDR2 FYEKMQ (reference sequence). The CDR3 runs to 12 residues. The CDR3 protein is CASSLGGGEQYF. As DNA, the CDR3 is TGTGCCAGCAGCTTAGGCGGCGGCGAGCAGTACTTC.